Each of the 20 T cell receptor beta chains below was sequenced from the same sample in a study of cytomegalovirus exposure and HLA in healthy donors (dated by TCRdb to about 2017). The method behind the library was the immunoSEQ multiplex PCR assay. For the multiplex PCR, a mixture combining 60 forward primers for TCR Vbeta segments and 13 reverse primers for TCR Jbeta segments was used. In TCRdb, the immuneACCESS table is reduced to in-frame sequences with V and J assigned. These tables do not hold every clone; where another copy was compared, an unresolved V gene accounts for under half, and the others remain unexplained. The sample table records about 94,000 clones; around two thirds of these occur just once. The biggest ten clones account for about 3.9% of the sample. Source material: PBMCs. All receptors derive from a man aged 30 to 45 in good health and CMV-seronegative.

The chain recombines TRBV6-1 with TRBJ1-1; perhaps TRBD1 as D (5 bases). V was shortened by 6 bases and J by 7 bases, with 15 bases between the two germline ends. CDR1 and CDR2 (germline): MNHNS, SASEGT. This CDR3 comprises 13 residues. CDR3 sequence: CASRSGDVGEAFF. The CDR3 nucleotides read TGTGCCAGCAGGTCGGGGGATGTTGGTGAAGCTTTCTTT.

This clone has more than one count but fewer than ten. The chain joins TRBV10-2 to TRBJ2-7, with 8 bases that match TRBD2. V shed 8 bases and J 2 bases; nucleotides not matched to a gene: 8. The CDR3 length is 14 residues. Germline CDR1 WSHSY, CDR2 SAAADI. CDR3 nucleotides: TGCGCCAGCCTCTACCGGGAGGGTCCCTACGAGCAGTACTTC. This sequence encodes CASLYREGPYEQYF.

This clone appeared a few times. The rearrangement joins TRBV6-1 to TRBJ2-5; 8 positions agree with TRBD1. The CDR3 runs 12 residues. The ends lost 11 bases at V and 5 bases at J; junction bases unmatched: 7. Germline CDR1 and CDR2: MNHNS and SASEGT. The CDR3 region has the DNA TGTGCCGGCTCAGGGGGCGCGGAGACCCAGTACTTC. Protein product: CAGSGGAETQYF.

The chain carries TRBV19 and TRBJ2-7, with 12 bases that match TRBD2. The CDR3 loop spans 15 amino acids. From germline, CDR1 is LNHDA and CDR2 SQIVND (reference sequence). Unmatched junction bases numbered 6, after V lost 4 bases and J lost 5 bases. Here the CDR3 DNA reads TGTGCCAGTAGTACCCCGGGACTAGCGGGCGACGAGCAGTACTTC. It specifies CASSTPGLAGDEQYF.

The rearrangement links TRBV7-9 to TRBJ2-7; a weak D match, TRBD1 (5 bases). V gave up 3 bases and J gave up 3 bases, with 9 bases separating them. CDR3 length equals 13 residues. Germline CDR1 reads SEHNR; CDR2 reads FQNEAQ (reference sequence). The CDR3 coding sequence is TGTGCCAGCAGCTTCCCAGGGTACTACGAGCAGTACTTC. The encoded protein is CASSFPGYYEQYF. Full variable domain (missing parts from reference TRBV7-9 and TRBJ2-7): DTGVSQNPRHKITKRGQNVTFRCDPISEHNRLYWYRQTLGQGPEFLTYFQNEAQLEKSRLLSDRFSAERPKGSFSTLEIQRTEQGDSAMYLCASSFPGYYEQYFGPGTRLTVT.

The CDR3 DNA is TGTGCCAGCACCCGATCACAGGGTTTGAATGAAAAACTGTTTTTT. Amino acids: CASTRSQGLNEKLFF. V gene TRBV27 combines with J gene TRBJ1-4, with a tentative D call TRBD1 (6 bases). Deletions cut 7 bases from V and 5 bases from J, with 17 bases between. The CDR3 spans 15 residues. Germline V lookup: CDR1 MNHEY, CDR2 SMNVEV (reference sequence).

This CDR3 is CASSEAGWGGDEQYF. The CDR3 DNA sequence: TGTGCCAGCAGTGAAGCGGGGTGGGGGGGAGACGAGCAGTACTTC. The chain couples TRBV6-1 to TRBJ2-7; TRBD2 aligns across 7 bases. The CDR3 runs 15 residues. Per germline, CDR1 MNHNS and CDR2 SASEGT. Germline trimming cut 0 bases from V and 5 bases from J; bases unmatched to any gene: 7.

The chain is built from TRBV10-3 and TRBJ2-5; a weak D match, TRBD2 (5 bases). CDR1 is ENHRY, CDR2 SYGVKD, per germline. The V end was cut by 3 bases, the J end by 1 base, with 9 bases between. This CDR3 spans 14 amino acids. This CDR3 is CAISEGLAQETQYF. As DNA, the CDR3 is TGTGCCATCAGTGAAGGTCTAGCCCAAGAGACCCAGTACTTC.

The chain links TRBV19 to TRBJ2-5, with 9 bases aligning to TRBD2. This CDR3 comprises 16 residues. Germline lookup yields CDR1 LNHDA and CDR2 SQIVND (reference sequence). V was clipped by 1 base and J by 5 bases; unmatched bases: 8. The CDR3 loop is CASSIGGRAGRETQYF. The CDR3 DNA reads as TGTGCCAGTAGTATAGGCGGGAGGGCGGGTAGGGAGACCCAGTACTTC.

The genes are TRBV7-9 and TRBJ1-6; 8 bases line up with TRBD1. This CDR3 contains 14 residues. Germline CDR1 and CDR2: SEHNR and FQNEAQ (reference sequence). The V segment lost 7 bases and the J segment 7 bases; nucleotides outside the gene matches: 6. CDR3 sequence: CASISGQGNSPLHF. The CDR3 coding sequence is TGTGCCAGCATCTCTGGACAGGGAAATTCACCCCTCCACTTT.

V is TRBV9 and J is TRBJ2-7; possibly TRBD1 for D (8 bases). Germline V gene data show CDR1 as SGDLS and CDR2 as YYNGEE. This CDR3 is built from 17 residues. Trimming left V 3 bases short and J 3 bases short, with 22 bases between. This CDR3 is CASSETPGGGGSYEQYF. The CDR3 coding sequence is TGTGCCAGCAGCGAAACCCCAGGGGGCGGGGGCAGCTACGAGCAGTACTTC. The complete variable domain, with remaining parts taken from reference TRBV9 and TRBJ2-7, reads DSGVTQTPKHLITATGQRVTLRCSPRSGDLSVYWYQQSLDQGLQFLIQYYNGEERAKGNILERFSAQQFPDLHSELNLSSLELGDSALYFCASSETPGGGGSYEQYFGPGTRLTVT.

The chain uses TRBV13 and TRBJ2-3, with D perhaps TRBD2 (6 bases). There are 15 residues in the CDR3. The germline V gene has CDR1 PRHDT and CDR2 FYEKMQ (reference sequence). Trimming took 3 bases from V and 4 from J, leaving 14 bases between them. As DNA, the CDR3 is TGTGCCAGCAGCTTTCGGGGGAGAAGGTCAGATACGCAGTATTTT. Translated: CASSFRGRRSDTQYF.

V and J are TRBV5-1 and TRBJ2-1; 7 nucleotides align to TRBD2. Trimming removed 4 bases from V and 5 bases from J; junction bases left unmatched: 9. The CDR3 consists of 15 residues. CDR1 and CDR2 from the germline V gene are SGHRS and YFSETQ. In DNA form, the CDR3 reads TGCGCCAGCAGCCTATTCGGGGAGGGCGACAATGAGCAGTTCTTC. Translation gives CASSLFGEGDNEQFF.

This clone was counted only a few times. The chain uses TRBV9 and TRBJ2-5; no clear D. Between the trimmed V and J ends, which lost 3 bases and 5 bases, there was a span of 8 bases. CDR1 is SGDLS and CDR2 is YYNGEE in the germline V gene. This CDR3 comprises 12 residues. The CDR3 bases are TGTGCCAGCAGCGCAACGGAGGAGACCCAGTACTTC. It encodes CASSATEETQYF.

The chain is built from TRBV16 and TRBJ2-1; the D gene is possibly TRBD2 (6 bases). Germline V gene data show CDR1 as KGHSY and CDR2 as FQNENV. The CDR3 is 12 amino acids. Trimming left V 6 bases short and J 7 bases short, with 10 bases between. CDR3 sequence (DNA): TGTGCCAGCAGTCCGGGGGAAAATGAGCAGTTCTTC. It yields the protein CASSPGENEQFF.

V gene TRBV12-5 combines with J gene TRBJ2-1, with D possibly being TRBD1 (5 bases). This CDR3 comprises 14 residues. Looked up from germline, CDR1 is LGHNT and CDR2 is FRNRAP. With 11 bases removed from V and 4 bases from J, the gap between germline ends came to 18 bases. The CDR3 sequence is CAESDTHEYNEQFF. For the CDR3, the DNA is TGTGCTGAATCGGACACCCACGAATACAATGAGCAGTTCTTC.

The gene calls are TRBV10-3 and TRBJ2-5, with 9 nucleotides matching TRBD2. The CDR3 length is 15 residues. V gave up 3 bases and J gave up 2 bases; unmatched junction bases: 4. Germline V lookup: CDR1 ENHRY, CDR2 SYGVKD. CDR3 protein: CAISDPAGGQETQYF. The CDR3 DNA follows: TGTGCCATCAGTGATCCAGCGGGGGGACAAGAGACCCAGTACTTC.

This sequence joins TRBV27 and TRBJ2-7, with a tentative D call TRBD2 (5 bases). The CDR3 contains 14 residues. V shed 5 bases and J shed 0 bases, with 11 bases lying between them. Germline values: CDR1 MNHEY, CDR2 SMNVEV (reference sequence). As DNA, the CDR3 is TGTGCCAGCAGTATGGACTGGAACTCCTACGAGCAGTACTTC. It specifies CASSMDWNSYEQYF.

To note about this clone: It is likely a read error, because the conserved phenylalanine at the end of the CDR3 is missing. The CDR3 is CASPLRERGVSYEQYL. The DNA for the CDR3 is TGTGCCAGCCCTCTTCGAGAGCGGGGGGTATCCTACGAGCAGTACCTC. V is TRBV7-2 and J is TRBJ2-7; 9 bases align to TRBD2. The CDR3 runs to 16 residues. Per the germline V gene, CDR1 is SGHTA and CDR2 is FQGNSA. J was trimmed by 1 base and V by 8 bases; bases with no gene match: 12.

A few counts support this clone. The V call is TRBV27, the J call TRBJ1-2; 12 bases fit TRBD1. Germline values: CDR1 MNHEY, CDR2 SMNVEV (reference sequence). The CDR3 consists of 16 residues. V lost 0 bases and J lost 4; bases outside the gene matches: 3. CDR3 amino acids: CASSLSGTGGIYGYTF. In DNA, the CDR3 is TGTGCCAGCAGTTTATCCGGGACAGGGGGCATCTATGGCTACACCTTC.